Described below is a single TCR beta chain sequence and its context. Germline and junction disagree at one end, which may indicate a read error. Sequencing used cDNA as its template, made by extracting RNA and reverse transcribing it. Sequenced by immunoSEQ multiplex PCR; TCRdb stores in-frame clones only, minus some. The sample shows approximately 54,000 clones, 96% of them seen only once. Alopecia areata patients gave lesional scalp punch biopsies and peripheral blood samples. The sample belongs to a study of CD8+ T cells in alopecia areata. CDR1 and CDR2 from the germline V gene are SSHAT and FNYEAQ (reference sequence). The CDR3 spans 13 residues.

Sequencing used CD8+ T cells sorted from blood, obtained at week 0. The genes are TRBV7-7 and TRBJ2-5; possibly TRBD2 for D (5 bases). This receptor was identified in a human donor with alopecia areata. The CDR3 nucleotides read TGTGCTAGCAGCTTAGGACTGCAAGAGACCCAGTACTTC. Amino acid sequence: CASSLGLQETQYF.